This TCR beta chain was recorded in a study of CD8 T cells in ankylosing spondylitis. Using its own MiXCR run on the 5' RACE reads, TCRdb lists one record per CDR3 protein. This table has roughly 150,000 distinct CDR3 sequences, 25% to 35% appearing once. Findings and limits, study-wide: Previous work reported some of these motif variants in the synovial fluid and blood of reactive arthritis. Eight or nine highly homologous variants made up a TCR beta motif that seemed to typify ankylosing spondylitis blood.

Trimming took 7 bases from V and 5 from J; bases not matched to a gene: 6. Per the germline V gene, CDR1 is MDHEN and CDR2 is SYDVKM. The CDR3 totals 13 residues. As to this clonotype: What it binds is not known.

The rearrangement joins TRBV28 to TRBJ1-1; 8 bases fit TRBD1. Sequencing used synovial fluid, either unsorted or a sorted T cell fraction (not recorded which). This TCR was sampled from a male donor with ankylosing spondylitis. CDR3: CASTWTGITEAFF. The DNA for the CDR3 is TGTGCCAGCACGTGGACAGGGATTACTGAAGCTTTCTTT.